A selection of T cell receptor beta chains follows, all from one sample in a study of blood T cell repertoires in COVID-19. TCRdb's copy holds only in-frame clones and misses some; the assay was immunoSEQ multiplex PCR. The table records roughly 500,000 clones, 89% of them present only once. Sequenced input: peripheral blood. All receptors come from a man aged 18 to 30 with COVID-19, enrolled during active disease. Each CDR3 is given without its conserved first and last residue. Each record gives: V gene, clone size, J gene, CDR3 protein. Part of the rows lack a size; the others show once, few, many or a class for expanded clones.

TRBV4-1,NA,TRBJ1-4,ASSLTRGNEKLF
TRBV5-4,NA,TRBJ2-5,ASSLLPETQY
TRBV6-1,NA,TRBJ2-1,ASSDREGDNEQF
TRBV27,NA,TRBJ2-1,ASSLSAGGSYNEQF
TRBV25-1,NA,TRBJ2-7,ASSGGGTYEQY
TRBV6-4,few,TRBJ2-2,ASSASSDTGELF
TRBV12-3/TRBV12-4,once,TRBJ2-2,ASSPTDSGELF
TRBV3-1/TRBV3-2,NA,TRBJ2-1,ASSRTSGSLDNEQF
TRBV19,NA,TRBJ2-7,ASSTRLVPMGEQY
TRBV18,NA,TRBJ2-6,ASSPASGDVLT
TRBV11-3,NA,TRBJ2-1,ASSLASGRLSSYNEQF
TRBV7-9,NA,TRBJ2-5,ASSLLSSGGPETQY
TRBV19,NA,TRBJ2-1,ASGASGIVAYNEQF
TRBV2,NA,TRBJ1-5,ASSEQGTSNQPQH
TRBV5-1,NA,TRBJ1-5,ASSSPPSINSNQPQH
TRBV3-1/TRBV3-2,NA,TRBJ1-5,ASSQGGAGNQPQH
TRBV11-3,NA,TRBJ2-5,ASSLGLAGVGQETQY
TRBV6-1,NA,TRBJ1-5,ASREGGYSNQPQH
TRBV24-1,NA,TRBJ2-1,ATSGPGLSNEQF
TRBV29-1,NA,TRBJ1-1,SASHGGWNTEAF
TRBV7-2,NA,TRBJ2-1,ASSLLAGGLNEQF
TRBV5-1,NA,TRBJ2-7,ASSFSGGNYEQY
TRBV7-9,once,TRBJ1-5,ASSSGQYNQPQH
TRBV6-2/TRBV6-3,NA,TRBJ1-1,ASSMGGPLAF
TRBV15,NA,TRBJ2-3,ATSRETGRNTDTQY
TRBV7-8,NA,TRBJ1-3,ASSLAPRSGNTIY
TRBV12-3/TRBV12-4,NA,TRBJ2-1,ASSLFPREVGF
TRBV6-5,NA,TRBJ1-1,ASSFGQSTEAF
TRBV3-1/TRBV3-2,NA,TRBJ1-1,ASSPGGGLVEAF
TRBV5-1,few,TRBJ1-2,ASSPDRDYGYT
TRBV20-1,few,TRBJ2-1,SARGLAAYNEQF
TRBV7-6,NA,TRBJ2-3,ASSLPLAGGGASTDTQY
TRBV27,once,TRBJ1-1,ASSLGPNTEAF
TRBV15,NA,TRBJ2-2,ATSTSEGLAGGPYGELF
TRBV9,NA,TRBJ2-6,ASSVGSSGANVLT
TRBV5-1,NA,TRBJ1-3,ASSLEHPGNTIY
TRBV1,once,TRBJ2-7,TSSSLAGTYEQY
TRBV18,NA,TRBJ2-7,ASSQGGGLVHEQY
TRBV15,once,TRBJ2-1,ATSRDVRLENEQF
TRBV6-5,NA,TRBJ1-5,ASRTGISNQPQH
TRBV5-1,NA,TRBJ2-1,ASSTDSHKSYNEQF
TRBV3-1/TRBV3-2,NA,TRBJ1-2,ASSQGPTPTRGYT
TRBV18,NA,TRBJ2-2,ASSKTGELF
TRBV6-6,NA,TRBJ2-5,ASEAGEQETQY
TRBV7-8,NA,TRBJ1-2,ASSLDSGGSGYGYT
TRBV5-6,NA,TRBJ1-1,ASSLRGANTEAF
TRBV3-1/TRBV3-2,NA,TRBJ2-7,ASSQGDRVLKQY
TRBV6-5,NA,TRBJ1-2,ASIPTGGGGGYT